This TCR beta chain was recovered during a study of blood T cell repertoires in COVID-19. Study context: The United States, Italy and Spain provided the acute and convalescent COVID-19 samples. Nucleic acid was either cDNA or gDNA, and it came from T cells, B-cell-depleted T cells, or PBMCs.

The V gene's germline CDR1 is MNHEY and CDR2 SMNVEV (reference sequence). J lost 3 bases, V lost 3 bases, and 10 bases had no gene match. The CDR3 has 16 residues. Per the study methods: Estimates of nucleated cell counts were drawn from the amplification of reference gene primers. Data came from immunoSEQ multiplex PCR; TCRdb stores just in-frame clones and leaves some out. V, J and clone size reflect that table, while D and trimming were determined from the DNA. The repertoire holds 45,000 to 55,000 clones, with 68% as singletons. Sequencing was performed on peripheral blood. The chain joins TRBV27 to TRBJ2-7, with 8 bases lining up with TRBD2. The clonotype comes from a woman between 65 and 79 years old with acute or convalescent COVID-19. The CDR3 spells CASSLAAGAYGYEQYF. In DNA form, the CDR3 reads TGTGCCAGCAGTTTGGCAGCGGGGGCCTACGGCTACGAGCAGTACTTC.